The clone carrying this TCR beta chain has ten or more counts. The CDR3 extends over 15 amino acids. Trimming removed 2 bases from V and 0 bases from J, with 11 bases in between. Germline CDR1 MNHEY, CDR2 SVGAGI. The sample is drawn from a study of T cells after yellow fever vaccination. Study-wide background: Libraries from low-cell-number fractions were prepared with the SMART-Seq v4 Ultra Low Input RNA kit.

TCRdb re-called the 5' RACE reads with MiXCR, one entry per CDR3 protein. The sample records about 69,000 distinct CDR3 sequences, 4.5% to 7.5% being singletons. The chain links TRBV6-5 to TRBJ2-7; tentatively, D is TRBD1 (6 bases). The clonotype comes from a man aged 18 to 30 who received the YFV17D yellow fever vaccine. Specimen: CD4+ T cells sorted from PBMCs, collected more than 13 days after the first yellow fever vaccination. CDR3 region: CASSYRDRSSYEQYF. For the CDR3, the DNA is TGTGCCAGCAGTTACCGCGACAGGAGCTCCTACGAGCAGTACTTC.